This is a list of T cell receptor beta chains from one sample in a study of shared clonotypes between healthy human individuals. The protocol was immunoSEQ multiplex PCR, while the TCRdb copy is restricted to in-frame clones and leaves out a portion. The sample lists about 1 million clones; 60% to 80% were seen once. The sample comprised memory CD4+ T cells sorted from blood. The receptors were gathered from a man aged 18 to 30 in good health. CDR3s include the opening cysteine and the closing phenylalanine or tryptophan. The order of the fields is clone size, V gene, D gene, J gene, CDR3 DNA, CDR3 protein. A D gene is named only where the DNA matches it firmly. Some rows have no size entry. The others give once, few or many, or a class for an expanded clone.

abundance: .; v_gene: TRBV9; d_gene: TRBD1; j_gene: TRBJ2-3; CDR3nt: TGTGCCAGCAGCCAAAGGGGACAGACCACAGATACGCAGTATTTT; CDR3aa: CASSQRGQTTDTQYF
abundance: .; v_gene: TRBV28; d_gene: TRBD2; j_gene: TRBJ2-3; CDR3nt: TGTGCCAGCAGCGACGGGACTAGCGGGGTAAGGGATACGCAGTATTTT; CDR3aa: CASSDGTSGVRDTQYF
abundance: .; v_gene: TRBV10-1; d_gene: .; j_gene: TRBJ1-1; CDR3nt: TGCGCCAGCAGTGAGTCGGGATTCCCAGCTTTCTTT; CDR3aa: CASSESGFPAFF
abundance: .; v_gene: TRBV6-1; d_gene: TRBD2; j_gene: TRBJ2-1; CDR3nt: TGTGCCAGCAGTGTTGGTAAAGGGAGCGGGGGGGCTCTCGGCAATGAGCAGTTCTTC; CDR3aa: CASSVGKGSGGALGNEQFF
abundance: once; v_gene: TRBV6-1; d_gene: .; j_gene: TRBJ2-3; CDR3nt: TGTGCCAGCAGTGAAGCTATTCCGCAGGGACTTAACACAGATACGCAGTATTTT; CDR3aa: CASSEAIPQGLNTDTQYF
abundance: .; v_gene: TRBV28; d_gene: TRBD1; j_gene: TRBJ1-5; CDR3nt: TGTGCCAGCAGGATGACAGGGGGCGATTGGGGCAATCAGCCCCAGCATTTT; CDR3aa: CASRMTGGDWGNQPQHF
abundance: .; v_gene: TRBV7-9; d_gene: TRBD1; j_gene: TRBJ1-4; CDR3nt: TGTGCCAGCAGCTGGACAGGGCTAAATGAAAAACTGTTTTTT; CDR3aa: CASSWTGLNEKLFF
abundance: .; v_gene: TRBV4-3; d_gene: TRBD1; j_gene: TRBJ1-2; CDR3nt: TGCGCCAGCAGCCAAGATATGGTACCAGGGGGCGGCTACACCTTC; CDR3aa: CASSQDMVPGGGYTF
abundance: .; v_gene: TRBV10-2; d_gene: .; j_gene: TRBJ2-2; CDR3nt: TGCGCCAGCAGTGAAGTTGCGATCACCGGGGAGCTGTTTTTT; CDR3aa: CASSEVAITGELFF
abundance: .; v_gene: TRBV7-9; d_gene: .; j_gene: TRBJ2-2; CDR3nt: TGTGCCAGCAGCTTGAGATTTCCGAACACCGGGGAGCTGTTTTTT; CDR3aa: CASSLRFPNTGELFF
abundance: few; v_gene: TRBV19; d_gene: TRBD2; j_gene: TRBJ2-1; CDR3nt: TGTGCCAGTAGTATAAGGTTAGGTAGCGGGAAGGGGTCCTACAATGAGCAGTTCTTC; CDR3aa: CASSIRLGSGKGSYNEQFF
abundance: .; v_gene: TRBV5-1; d_gene: .; j_gene: TRBJ1-6; CDR3nt: TGCGCCAGCAGCCCACCGGACGGGTTCGGTTCACCCCTCCACTTT; CDR3aa: CASSPPDGFGSPLHF
abundance: .; v_gene: TRBV18; d_gene: .; j_gene: TRBJ2-3; CDR3nt: TGTGCCAGCTCACCGGCTAGCACAGATACGCAGTATTTT; CDR3aa: CASSPASTDTQYF
abundance: .; v_gene: TRBV5-1; d_gene: .; j_gene: TRBJ1-2; CDR3nt: TGCGCCAGCAGCTCAGGGGTCGCCTCCTATGGCTACACCTTC; CDR3aa: CASSSGVASYGYTF
abundance: .; v_gene: TRBV30; d_gene: .; j_gene: TRBJ1-3; CDR3nt: TGTGCCTGGACCGGGACTGGAAACACCATATATTTT; CDR3aa: CAWTGTGNTIYF
abundance: .; v_gene: TRBV11-3; d_gene: .; j_gene: TRBJ2-5; CDR3nt: TGTGCCAGCAGCCCCTCGGGGAGGGGGGAGACCCAGTACTTC; CDR3aa: CASSPSGRGETQYF
abundance: few; v_gene: TRBV19; d_gene: .; j_gene: TRBJ1-2; CDR3nt: TGTGCCAGTAGTATAGGGCGCGAATCGGGTGGCTACACCTTC; CDR3aa: CASSIGRESGGYTF
abundance: .; v_gene: TRBV5-8; d_gene: .; j_gene: TRBJ1-5; CDR3nt: TGTGCCAGCAGCTTTCGATGGGGCAATCAGCCCCAGCATTTT; CDR3aa: CASSFRWGNQPQHF
abundance: .; v_gene: TRBV18; d_gene: .; j_gene: TRBJ2-2; CDR3nt: TGTGCCAGCTCACCACTACAACTATCTAGCGGGGAGCTGTTTTTT; CDR3aa: CASSPLQLSSGELFF
abundance: .; v_gene: TRBV25-1; d_gene: .; j_gene: TRBJ1-4; CDR3nt: TGTGCCAGCAGTGAATATGGCCGGGATGAAAAACTGTTTTTT; CDR3aa: CASSEYGRDEKLFF
abundance: once; v_gene: TRBV10-3; d_gene: .; j_gene: TRBJ2-7; CDR3nt: TGTGCCATCAGTGAGTCGGGGGGCTACGAGCAGTACTTC; CDR3aa: CAISESGGYEQYF
abundance: .; v_gene: TRBV28; d_gene: .; j_gene: TRBJ2-7; CDR3nt: TGTGCCAGCAGTTTAAAGGTTCCAGGGTCCAAGGAGCAGTACTTC; CDR3aa: CASSLKVPGSKEQYF
abundance: .; v_gene: TRBV4-1; d_gene: .; j_gene: TRBJ1-1; CDR3nt: TGCGCCAGCTCTCAGGCTCAGGAAGCTTTCTTT; CDR3aa: CASSQAQEAFF
abundance: few; v_gene: TRBV5-1; d_gene: .; j_gene: TRBJ1-1; CDR3nt: TGCGCCAGCAGCCTAACCGGGACAATGAACACTGAAGCTTTCTTT; CDR3aa: CASSLTGTMNTEAFF
abundance: .; v_gene: TRBV2; d_gene: TRBD2; j_gene: TRBJ2-5; CDR3nt: TGTGCCAGCAGCCGGGACTATGGGGAGACCCAGTACTTC; CDR3aa: CASSRDYGETQYF